The text below deals with one T cell receptor (beta chain). Its antigen is currently unknown. The identical CDR3 is also encoded by other nucleotide sequences in the sample. The data originate from a study of beta chain features in type 1 diabetes. Reverse transcribing all isolated RNA meant expressed TCRB transcripts were sequenced. A few million reads were obtained on average from naive, central memory and regulatory T cell samples. Data came from immunoSEQ multiplex PCR; TCRdb stores just in-frame clones and leaves some out. Among about 900,000 clones listed, 15% to 20% were seen once. Study findings and constraints: In every one of the four CD4+ subsets, TCRB CDR3s were moderately but significantly shorter in Type 1 diabetes patients.

The germline V and J ends were trimmed by 0 bases and 2 bases, with 4 bases remaining between them. Per germline, CDR1 KGHSH and CDR2 LQKENI. This CDR3 spans 13 amino acids. The sample was naive CD4+ T cells from blood. The TCR sequence derives from a woman younger than 30 in good health. V usage is TRBV18 and J usage is TRBJ2-5; D remains unclear. DNA of the CDR3: TGTGCCAGCTCACCACCGGCGCAAGAGACCCAGTACTTC. Translation: CASSPPAQETQYF.